The 13 T cell receptor beta chains below all came from one sample that was sequenced in a study of blood T cell repertoires in COVID-19. The method was immunoSEQ multiplex PCR; TCRdb's version includes in-frame clones alone and lacks a portion of them. The sample holds approximately 180,000 clones; roughly 80% are singletons and the top ten take over 7.5%. Sequencing was done on a sample of peripheral blood. The source is a woman in her 70s with acute or convalescent COVID-19.

This chain joins TRBV6-5 and TRBJ1-3; no clear D gene. CDR3 length: 15 residues. Trimming pared 5 bases from V and 0 bases from J, leaving 11 bases between. Looked up from germline, CDR1 is MNHEY and CDR2 is SVGAGI. CDR3: CASSRGMSSGNTIYF. The DNA for the CDR3 is TGTGCCAGCAGTCGGGGTATGAGCTCTGGAAACACCATATATTTT.

The chain is built from TRBV10-2 and TRBJ2-5; TRBD1 agrees at 8 bases. The CDR3 has 15 residues. The V segment lost 5 bases and the J segment 5 bases; nucleotides outside the gene matches: 10. The germline V gene encodes CDR1 WSHSY and CDR2 SAAADI. Here the CDR3 DNA reads TGCGCCAGCAGTAGTACGCAGGGGGCGGTTGAGACCCAGTACTTC. Translating it yields CASSSTQGAVETQYF.

This chain uses TRBV5-6 with TRBJ2-2; 11 nucleotides match TRBD1. After removal of 5 bases from V and 7 bases from J, the junction contained 13 bases not matched to a gene. The CDR3 spans 17 residues. From germline, CDR1 is SGHDT and CDR2 YYEEEE. The CDR3 DNA sequence: TGTGCCAGCAGTCAGCGTCGGGACAGGGGGTTTATCGGGGAGCTGTTTTTT. It encodes CASSQRRDRGFIGELFF.

V and J are TRBV29-1 and TRBJ1-6; a weak D match, TRBD1 (5 bases). Germline values: CDR1 SQVTM, CDR2 ANQGSEA. This CDR3 is built from 13 residues. Trimming stripped 3 bases from V and 9 bases from J, with 12 bases between. The CDR3 reads CSVETIRGSPLHF. Written as DNA, the CDR3 is TGCAGCGTTGAGACCATAAGGGGTTCACCCCTCCACTTT.

Worth noting for this clone: This CDR3 is missing its conserved last phenylalanine or tryptophan, likely due to a read error. It is unclear where the CDR3 begins or ends on the DNA, so no DNA is shown, and the CDR3 is as TCRdb lists it. This chain links TRBV5-8 with TRBJ1-2; the D segment call TRBD1 is taken from the table without a DNA check. The germline V gene has CDR1 SGHTS and CDR2 YDEGEE. The CDR3 spans 9 amino acids, including both terminal residues. CDR3 in amino acids: CASSLPGRQ.

This clone has more than one count but fewer than ten. This chain links TRBV13 with TRBJ1-6, with a tentative D call TRBD1 (5 bases). Per germline, CDR1 PRHDT and CDR2 FYEKMQ (reference sequence). V was trimmed by 2 bases and J by 8 bases, leaving 10 bases between them. The CDR3 length is 14 residues. In nucleotides, the CDR3 is TGTGCCAGCAGCTTATCACAGGCTGATTCACCCCTCCACTTT. Amino acid sequence: CASSLSQADSPLHF.

This chain connects TRBV28 to TRBJ1-5, with D maybe TRBD1 (5 bases). The CDR3 covers 14 residues. The germline V gene has CDR1 MDHEN and CDR2 SYDVKM. V was shortened by 1 base and J by 5 bases, with 9 bases between the two germline ends. The CDR3 sequence: CASSLSREDQPQHF. As DNA, the CDR3 is TGTGCCAGCAGTTTATCCAGGGAAGATCAGCCCCAGCATTTT.

The chain is built from TRBV30 and TRBJ2-5, with 13 bases matching TRBD2. This CDR3 contains 15 residues. CDR1 GTSNPN and CDR2 SVGIG come from the germline V gene (reference sequence). V lost 2 bases and J lost 5; bases outside the gene matches: 5. The CDR3 DNA is TGTGCCTGGAGTCAAACTAGCGGGGGGGCGGAGACCCAGTACTTC. Its protein is CAWSQTSGGAETQYF.

Worth noting for this clone: Other DNA sequences in this specimen translate into the identical CDR3. The chain carries TRBV2 and TRBJ1-5, with 8 bases identical to TRBD1. CDR1 and CDR2 from the germline V gene are SNHLY and FYNNEI. The trim removed 2 bases at V and 1 base at J, leaving 1 base unmatched. This CDR3 contains 15 residues. CDR3 sequence reads: CASSENRGSNQPQHF. The DNA for the CDR3 is TGTGCCAGCAGTGAAAACAGGGGGAGCAATCAGCCCCAGCATTTT.

This chain uses TRBV9 with TRBJ2-3, with 9 bases matching TRBD2. The germline V gene has CDR1 SGDLS and CDR2 YYNGEE. The CDR3 runs to 14 residues. Trimming at V came to 0 bases and at J to 5 bases, leaving 1 base not matched to a gene. CDR3 protein: CASSVVAGVDTQYF. The CDR3 DNA reads TGTGCCAGCAGCGTAGTAGCGGGAGTAGATACGCAGTATTTT.

DNA of the CDR3: TGCGCCAGCAGCCAAAAGGGAGGAATCTATGGCTACACCTTC. Amino acids: CASSQKGGIYGYTF. The chain links TRBV4-3 to TRBJ1-2; no firm D call. This CDR3 is built from 14 residues. V lost 2 bases, J lost 4 bases, and 11 bases lay in between. From germline, CDR1 is LGHNA and CDR2 YSLEER.

The chain links TRBV2 to TRBJ2-1; 9 bases fit TRBD2. With V trimmed by 4 bases and J by 12 bases, 7 bases remained unmatched. Germline V gene sequence: CDR1 SNHLY, CDR2 FYNNEI. This CDR3 is 13 amino acids long. The CDR3 sequence: CASSGPSGGPQFF. The CDR3 coding sequence is TGTGCCAGCAGTGGCCCAAGCGGGGGGCCGCAGTTCTTC.

The V call is TRBV5-4, the J call TRBJ2-1; D is uncertain. The CDR3 contains 14 residues. Germline CDR1 reads SGHNT; CDR2 reads YYREEE (reference sequence). V was shortened by 3 bases and J by 4 bases, with 11 bases between the two germline ends. The CDR3 protein is CASSSYSTYNEQFF. In DNA, the CDR3 is TGTGCCAGCAGCTCCTACAGTACGTACAATGAGCAGTTCTTC.